In its sample, the clone carrying this T cell receptor (beta chain) was seen a few times. Its antigen remains unidentified. These data come from a study of T-cell reconstitution after alpha-beta-depleted transplantation in children. There are 16 residues in the CDR3. The V end lost 0 bases, the J end lost 0 bases, and 12 bases lay between the germline ends. Germline V CDR1 and CDR2: SGHRS, YFSETQ. Preparation of the TCRbeta library used unique molecular identifiers. TCRdb processed the PCR reads anew with MiXCR; each CDR3 protein has one entry. The sample carries just under 350,000 distinct CDR3 sequences, 15% to 20% recorded once. Study results and limitations: In patients about two months after transplant, alpha-beta T cells reportedly arose from several hundred expanded graft clones. T-cell numbers and diversity, one year after transplant, stemmed largely from T cells that were newly produced.

The receptor was isolated from a male patient between 2 and 15 years old who had a stem cell transplant for acute lymphoblastic leukemia, so the T cells may come from the graft donor. The specimen comprised PBMCs, mostly from graft donor cells, sampled 360 days after TCRalphabeta/CD19-depleted stem cell transplant. V and J are TRBV5-1 and TRBJ2-5; D is ambiguous. CDR3 coding DNA: TGCGCCAGCAGCTTGGCTATGGACGGGTACCAAGAGACCCAGTACTTC. It yields the protein CASSLAMDGYQETQYF.